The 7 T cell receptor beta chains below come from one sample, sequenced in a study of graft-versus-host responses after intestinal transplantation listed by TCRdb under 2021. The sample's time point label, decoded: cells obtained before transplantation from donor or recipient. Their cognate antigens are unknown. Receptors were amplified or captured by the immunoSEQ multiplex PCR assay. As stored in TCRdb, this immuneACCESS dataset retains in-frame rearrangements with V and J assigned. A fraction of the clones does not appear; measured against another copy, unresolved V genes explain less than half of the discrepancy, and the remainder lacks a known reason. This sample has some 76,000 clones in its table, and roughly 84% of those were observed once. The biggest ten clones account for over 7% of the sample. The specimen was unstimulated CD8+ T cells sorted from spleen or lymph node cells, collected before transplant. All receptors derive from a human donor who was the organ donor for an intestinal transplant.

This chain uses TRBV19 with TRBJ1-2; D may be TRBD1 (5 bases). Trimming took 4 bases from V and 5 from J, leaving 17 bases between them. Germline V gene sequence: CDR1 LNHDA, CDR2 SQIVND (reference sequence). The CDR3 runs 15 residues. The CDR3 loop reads CASSTRVWGIYGYTF. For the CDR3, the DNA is TGTGCCAGTAGTACCCGAGTCTGGGGGATTTATGGCTACACCTTC. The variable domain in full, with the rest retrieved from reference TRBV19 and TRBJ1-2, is DGGITQSPKYLFRKEGQNVTLSCEQNLNHDAMYWYRQDPGQGLRLIYYSQIVNDFQKGDIAEGYSVSREKKESFPLTVTSAQKNPTAFYLCASSTRVWGIYGYTFGSGTRLTVV.

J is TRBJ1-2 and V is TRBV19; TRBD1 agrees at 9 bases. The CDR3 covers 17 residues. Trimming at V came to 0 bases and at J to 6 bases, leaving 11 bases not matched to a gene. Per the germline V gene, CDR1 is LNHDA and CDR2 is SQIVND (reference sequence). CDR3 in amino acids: CASSIEPGQGGIDGYTF. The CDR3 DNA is TGTGCCAGTAGTATAGAACCGGGACAGGGCGGGATAGATGGCTACACCTTC.

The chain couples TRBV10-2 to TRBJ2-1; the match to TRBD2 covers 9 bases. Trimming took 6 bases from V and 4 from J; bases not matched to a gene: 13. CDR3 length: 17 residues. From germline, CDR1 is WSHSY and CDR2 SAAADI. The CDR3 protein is CASSPTASGALYNEQFF. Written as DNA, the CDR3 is TGCGCCAGCAGCCCCACGGCTAGCGGGGCCCTTTACAATGAGCAGTTCTTC.

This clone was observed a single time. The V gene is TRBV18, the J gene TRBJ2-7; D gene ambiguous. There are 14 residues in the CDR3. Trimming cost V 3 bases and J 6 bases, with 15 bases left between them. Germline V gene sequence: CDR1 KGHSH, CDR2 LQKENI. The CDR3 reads CASSPWTELGEQYF. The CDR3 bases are TGTGCCAGCTCACCCTGGACGGAGCTCGGCGAGCAGTACTTC.

Here the CDR3 DNA reads TGCGCCAGCAGTGATAGTCCTAGCGGGGATAGCACAGATACGCAGTATTTT. This gives the protein CASSDSPSGDSTDTQYF. The V gene is TRBV10-1, the J gene TRBJ2-3; 9 positions agree with TRBD2. From germline, CDR1 is WNHNN and CDR2 SYGVQD (reference sequence). The CDR3 loop spans 17 amino acids. V trimming: 3 bases; J trimming: 0 bases; junction bases outside the gene matches: 7.

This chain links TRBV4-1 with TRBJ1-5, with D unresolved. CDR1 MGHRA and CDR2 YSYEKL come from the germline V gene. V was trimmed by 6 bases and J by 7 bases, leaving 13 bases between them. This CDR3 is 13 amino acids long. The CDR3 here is CASSHPGAQPQHF. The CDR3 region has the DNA TGCGCCAGCAGTCATCCGGGAGCCCAGCCCCAGCATTTT.

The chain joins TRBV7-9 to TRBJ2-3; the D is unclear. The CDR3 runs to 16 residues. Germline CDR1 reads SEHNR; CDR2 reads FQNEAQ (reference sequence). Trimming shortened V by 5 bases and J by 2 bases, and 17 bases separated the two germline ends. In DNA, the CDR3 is TGTGCCAGCAGCCTACCCCCCGGCGACACCACAGATACGCAGTATTTT. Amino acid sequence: CASSLPPGDTTDTQYF. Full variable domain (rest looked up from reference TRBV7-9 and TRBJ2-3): DTGVSQNPRHKITKRGQNVTFRCDPISEHNRLYWYRQTLGQGPEFLTYFQNEAQLEKSRLLSDRFSAERPKGSFSTLEIQRTEQGDSAMYLCASSLPPGDTTDTQYFGPGTRLTVL.